The rows below give T cell receptor beta chains drawn from one sample of a study of CD8+ T cells in alopecia areata. The assay was immunoSEQ multiplex PCR, and TCRdb's table has in-frame clones only and misses some. The sample lists a few hundred thousand clones; more than 45% were seen once. Sequenced material: CD4+ T cells sorted from blood, taken at week 4, from a patient treated with tofacitinib. The source of these receptors is a human donor with alopecia areata. Each CDR3 is given with its conserved first and last residue. A D gene is named only where the DNA matches it firmly. Part of the rows lack a size; the others show once, few, many or a class for expanded clones.

clone_size d_call j_call v_call cdr3_nt cdr3_aa
- - TRBJ2-6 TRBV27 TGTGCCAGCAGTTTTCGAGGTCCTGGGGCCAACGTCCTGACTTTC CASSFRGPGANVLTF
- TRBD1 TRBJ1-2 TRBV6-1 TGTGCCAGCAGCCCCCACGGACAGGGAGTCTTTGGCTACACCTTC CASSPHGQGVFGYTF
- - TRBJ2-5 TRBV7-2 TGTGCCAGCAGCTTAGTCAGCAGCCCCCAGGAGACCCAGTACTTC CASSLVSSPQETQYF
- - TRBJ1-4 TRBV25-1 TGTGCCAGCAGTGCTTATCAGGGAAAGGACGAAAAACTGTTTTTT CASSAYQGKDEKLFF
- TRBD1 TRBJ1-5 TRBV5-6 TGTGCCAGCAGCTTAGACAGGGCTTATCAGCCCCAGCATTTT CASSLDRAYQPQHF
few - TRBJ1-1 TRBV7-2 TGTGCCAGCAGCCCGGGACACGCGAACACTGAAGCTTTCTTT CASSPGHANTEAFF
- TRBD1 TRBJ1-2 TRBV27 TGTGCCAGCAGTCCCGGGACAGGTTTCTTCTATGGCTACACCTTC CASSPGTGFFYGYTF
- - TRBJ1-6 TRBV7-9 TGTGCCAGCAGCCGAGGGACGGCGGATTCACCCCTCCACTTT CASSRGTADSPLHF
- - TRBJ1-1 TRBV9 TGTGCCAGCGCGAGGGGAGGGGTGAACACTGAAGCTTTCTTT CASARGGVNTEAFF
- - TRBJ1-1 TRBV2 TGTGCCAGCAGTGCCTTCGGGAACACTGAAGCTTTCTTT CASSAFGNTEAFF
- - TRBJ2-2 TRBV4-3 TGCGCCAGCAGCCAAGAGGTTCGAGGGGCGAACACCGGGGAGCTGTTTTTT CASSQEVRGANTGELFF
- - TRBJ1-2 TRBV4-3 TGCGCCAGCAGCCAAGACCGACTCTATGGCTACACCTTC CASSQDRLYGYTF
- - TRBJ2-5 TRBV5-1 TGCGCCAGCAGCGCGAATCAAGAGACCCAGTACTTC CASSANQETQYF
few - TRBJ1-4 TRBV4-1 TGCGCCAGCAGCCTGTCGGGGACCAGCTTTGAAAAACTGTTTTTT CASSLSGTSFEKLFF
- - TRBJ2-7 TRBV10-1 TGCGCCAGCAGCCGAGGACAGACCATTGAGCAGTACTTC CASSRGQTIEQYF
- - TRBJ1-6 TRBV6-5 TGTGCCAGCAGTAACGGGAACTATAATTCACCCCTCCACTTT CASSNGNYNSPLHF
- - TRBJ1-6 TRBV9 TGTGCCAGCAGCGTAGAGGACATCTCCTATAATTCACCCCTCCACTTT CASSVEDISYNSPLHF
- - TRBJ2-1 TRBV29-1 TGCAGCGTTGAGAAACAGGGCAATGAGCAGTTCTTC CSVEKQGNEQFF
few TRBD2 TRBJ2-3 TRBV2 TGTGCCAGCAGTGACTCGCCGGGACTAGGCACAGATACGCAGTATTTT CASSDSPGLGTDTQYF
- - TRBJ2-3 TRBV7-9 TGTGCCAGCAGCTTACTTGCGGGGACCCACACAGATACGCAGTATTTT CASSLLAGTHTDTQYF
- - TRBJ2-7 TRBV11-2 TGTGCCAGCAGCTTAGATAGCGGCAAACTCTCCTACGAGCAGTACTTC CASSLDSGKLSYEQYF
- - TRBJ2-1 TRBV27 TGTGCCAGCAGTTTGGGTAATGAGCAGTTCTTC CASSLGNEQFF
- TRBD1 TRBJ1-1 TRBV29-1 TGCAGCGTGGGACAGCTGACGAAACTAGACACTGAAGCTTTCTTT CSVGQLTKLDTEAFF
- TRBD1 TRBJ1-2 TRBV29-1 TGCAGCGTTGGTGGGACAGGAGCCCACTATGGCTACACCTTC CSVGGTGAHYGYTF
- - TRBJ2-5 TRBV7-2 TGTGCCAGCAGCCTCGCCACCTTCCAAGAGACCCAGTACTTC CASSLATFQETQYF
few TRBD1 TRBJ2-7 TRBV6-6 TGTGCCAGCAGTTTCGGGACAGGGATGTACGAGCAGTACTTC CASSFGTGMYEQYF
- - TRBJ1-6 TRBV6-5 TGTGCCAGCAGTTACCGGGATAATTCACCCCTCCACTTT CASSYRDNSPLHF
once - TRBJ2-1 TRBV29-1 TGCAGCGTTGAACAACCTCGAGTGTGGGACAATGAGCAGTTCTTC CSVEQPRVWDNEQFF
- TRBD1 TRBJ2-1 TRBV2 TGTGCCAGCAGTGGGGGGAGGACAGGGATCAACAATGAGCAGTTCTTC CASSGGRTGINNEQFF
- - TRBJ2-5 TRBV25-1 TGTGCCAGCAGTTTTACAGCCCAGACCCAGTACTTC CASSFTAQTQYF
- - TRBJ2-7 TRBV6-5 TGTGCCAGCAGTCGGGGGAACGAGCAGTACTTC CASSRGNEQYF
once TRBD1 TRBJ1-1 TRBV6-5 TGTGCCAGCATCAGACAGGGTGGCACTGAAGCTTTCTTT CASIRQGGTEAFF
- TRBD1 TRBJ2-5 TRBV29-1 TGCAGCGTTGCTGGAGAATTAGGACAGGGTGGAGAGACCCAGTACTTC CSVAGELGQGGETQYF
- - TRBJ1-1 TRBV30 TGTGCCTGGAGGGACAAGGGAGTGAACACTGAAGCTTTCTTT CAWRDKGVNTEAFF
few TRBD1 TRBJ2-2 TRBV27 TGTGCCAGCAGTTTTGGACAGGGTAACACCGGGGAGCTGTTTTTT CASSFGQGNTGELFF
- - TRBJ1-3 TRBV29-1 TGCAGCGTTGAAGGACCCTCCTCTGGAAACACCATATATTTT CSVEGPSSGNTIYF
- - TRBJ2-3 TRBV10-2 TGCGCCAGCAGTGGGGTGCAGACAGATACGCAGTATTTT CASSGVQTDTQYF
- - TRBJ1-5 TRBV2 TGTGCCAGCACCGAGGGGGGGCAGGGTCAGCCCCAGCATTTT CASTEGGQGQPQHF
- TRBD2 TRBJ2-3 TRBV29-1 TGCAGCGTTGGTAGATCTAGCGGGGGGGAAGATACGCAGTATTTT CSVGRSSGGEDTQYF
- - TRBJ2-4 TRBV14 TGTGCCAGCAGCCAAGATCTCCGGGCAATTCAGTACTTC CASSQDLRAIQYF
- TRBD1 TRBJ2-6 TRBV5-1 TGCGCCAGCAGGACAGGGTCCTCTGGGGCCAACGTCCTGACTTTC CASRTGSSGANVLTF
many TRBD1 TRBJ1-1 TRBV5-1 TGCGCCAGCAGCATACAGGGGGCGCGAAACACTGAAGCTTTCTTT CASSIQGARNTEAFF
few - TRBJ1-1 TRBV29-1 TGCAGCGTTGCGGAGGGAGTAGACACTGAAGCTTTCTTT CSVAEGVDTEAFF